This record covers a single TCR beta chain. This clonotype appeared many times. Its antigen is still unknown. No base quality values were provided; no much bigger clone lies one nucleotide off. The time point tag for this specimen amounts to: healthy volunteer bleed at 6 weeks. Total RNA was isolated from unfractionated whole blood collected in Tempus Blood RNA tubes. About 5 healthy volunteers served as TCR sequencing controls and were bled at day 0, 2 weeks and 6 weeks. To prepare the library, RACE was applied. Sequencing instrument: NextSeq 500. During library preparation, unique molecular identifiers were attached to individual cDNA molecules so that TCRs could be counted in a quantitative, reproducible way. The authors' analysis ran thus. Samples had a median of roughly 87,000 TCRs, with a range from about 23,224 to 750,000. The Decombinator software suite was used to annotate V, J and CDR3 in the TCR reads. For the PS versus PT1 abundance plots, all samples were subsampled to the same number of TCRs (28,000). Expanded TCRs were defined as absent before sensitization and observed at least eight times at the 2-week time point. TCRdb trimmed the raw reads at Q25, called clones with MiXCR and kept productive beta chains. Rows are unified per CDR3 protein, each entry keeping the most common DNA and genes. TCRdb's processing, not the authors' own work, is the source of the V and J calls. For this sample the table gives some 65,000 distinct CDR3 sequences, of which roughly 6.6% were detected only once. Of the sample, 3% to 3.5% falls within the top ten clones.

This sample was included in a study of human T cells and chemical hapten exposure (TCRdb year 2021). Study-wide context: Libraries were combined into a pool for sequencing, and differences in TCR yield between samples came mainly from small differences in library volumes within the pool. The study tracked peripheral blood TCR repertoire changes in vivo during primary and secondary sensitization to the hapten diphenylcyclopropenone (DPC) in alopecia patients. For every blood RNA sample, sequencing covered both the TCR alpha and TCR beta chains. The paper as a whole reports these results and caveats: The number of TCRs above 1 in 1000 frequency did not change with DPC sensitization; there was no evidence of global repertoire structure alterations. Repeated subsampling changed both the strength of the expansion versus patch-test correlation and the threshold at which that correlation became significant.

At the junction V is shortened by 5 bases and J by 6 bases, with 17 bases in between. The CDR3 runs 15 amino acids, cysteine and phenylalanine included. CDR3 DNA only is kept here, 45 bases in frame from base 1. According to the germline V gene (reference sequence), CDR1 reads MNHEY and CDR2 reads SMNVEV. The clonotype originates from a female donor in good health. Some clones in this sample may be carry-over from other donors' samples. The rearrangement combines TRBV27 with TRBJ1-5; perhaps TRBD1 is the D gene, with 5 bases matching. Sample: whole blood. The CDR3 corresponds to CASSPRSGYGQPQHF. The nucleotides are TGTGCCAGCAGTCCCCGTTCAGGGTATGGTCAGCCCCAGCATTTT.